These 29 T cell receptor beta chains were sequenced from one sample in a study of response to subunit inactivated influenza vaccine. In TCRdb, the RT-PCR reads were re-called with MiXCR into one record per CDR3 protein. In the table there are about 530,000 distinct CDR3 sequences, approximately 10% of which are singletons. This specimen consisted of PBMCs from blood, obtained on the day of vaccination. All receptors come from a man aged 50 to 60 who received an inactivated influenza vaccine.

The rearrangement joins TRBV9 to TRBJ2-6; tentatively, D is TRBD1 or TRBD2 (6 bases each). Germline V gene sequence: CDR1 SGDLS, CDR2 YYNGEE. V lost 5 bases to trimming and J lost 4 bases, with 10 bases between them. There are 14 residues in the CDR3. CDR3 in amino acids: CASSEGGGANVLTF. DNA for the CDR3: TGTGCCAGCAGTGAGGGGGGAGGGGCCAACGTCCTGACTTTC.

This chain joins TRBV6-2 or TRBV6-3 and TRBJ1-2; D gene unclear. Germline V gene lookup returns CDR1 MNHEY and CDR2 SVGEGT. The CDR3 spans 13 residues. The V and J ends lost 2 bases and 4 bases respectively, with 8 bases between them. CDR3 residues: CASSYRVSYGYTF. DNA of the CDR3: TGTGCCAGCAGTTACCGGGTCAGCTATGGCTACACCTTC.

The J gene is TRBJ2-7, the V gene TRBV6-2 or TRBV6-3, with a tentative D call TRBD1 (6 bases). With 6 bases removed from V and 2 bases from J, the gap between germline ends came to 23 bases. CDR1 is MNHEY, CDR2 SVGEGT, per germline. The CDR3 totals 17 residues. The CDR3 loop reads CASSPWDQQGAPYEQYF. DNA for the CDR3: TGTGCCAGCAGCCCCTGGGACCAACAGGGAGCTCCCTACGAGCAGTACTTC.

This rearrangement joins TRBV11-2 to TRBJ2-1, with no clear D. This CDR3 is built from 13 residues. Per germline, CDR1 SGHAT and CDR2 FQNNGV. V lost 4 bases and J 4 bases, leaving 8 bases between the germline ends. The CDR3: CASSSARYNEQFF. The CDR3 DNA follows: TGTGCCAGCAGCTCCGCTCGATACAATGAGCAGTTCTTC.

This clonotype was seen many times. The chain employs TRBV5-1 and TRBJ1-1; D may be TRBD1 (6 bases). V was cut by 4 bases and J by 6 bases, with 10 bases left in between. Germline V gives CDR1 SGHRS, CDR2 YFSETQ. The CDR3 is 12 amino acids. CDR3 coding DNA: TGCGCCAGCAGCGAAAGGACAGCTGAAGCTTTCTTT. Protein sequence: CASSERTAEAFF.

This clonotype came up a few times. The CDR3 is CASSVQGDTQYF. In DNA form, the CDR3 reads TGTGCCAGCAGTGTGCAGGGGGATACGCAGTATTTT. The chain uses TRBV25-1 and TRBJ2-3; perhaps TRBD1 as D (6 bases). The CDR3 totals 12 residues. The germline CDR1 and CDR2 sequences are MGHDK and SYGVNS. V lost 4 bases and J 6 bases, leaving 8 bases between the germline ends. Supplemented by reference TRBV25-1 and TRBJ2-3, the full variable domain reads EADIYQTPRYLVIGTGKKITLECSQTMGHDKMYWYQQDPGMELHLIHYSYGVNSTEKGDLSSESTVSRIRTEHFPLTLESARPSHTSQYLCASSVQGDTQYFGPGTRLTVL.

The DNA of the CDR3 is TGTGCCAGCAGCCCGGATCGAAACGCTGGCTACACCTTC. As protein: CASSPDRNAGYTF. The gene calls are TRBV7-8 and TRBJ1-2; the D is unclear. Germline lookup yields CDR1 SGHVS and CDR2 FQNEAQ. Trimming stripped 5 bases from V and 7 bases from J, with 14 bases between. The CDR3 length is 13 residues.

In this sample, this clonotype turned up a few times. The chain is built from TRBV6-1 and TRBJ2-7; 14 nucleotides match TRBD2. The CDR3 sequence is 16 residues long. Germline lookup yields CDR1 MNHNS and CDR2 SASEGT. With 6 bases clipped from V and 4 bases from J, the junction kept 8 bases outside the gene matches. The CDR3 DNA reads as TGTGCCAGCAGACCCAACCGACTAGCGGGAGGGTACGAGCAGTACTTC. Protein product: CASRPNRLAGGYEQYF.

This clonotype came up a few times. The gene calls are TRBV11-2 and TRBJ1-2; the D gene is possibly TRBD1 (6 bases). Trimming took 5 bases from V and 7 from J, leaving 14 bases between them. The CDR3 contains 13 residues. Germline assignment: CDR1 SGHAT and CDR2 FQNNGV. This chain's CDR3 is CASSRQGNTGYTF. In DNA, the CDR3 is TGTGCCAGCAGCCGTCAGGGGAACACTGGCTACACCTTC.

In its sample, this clonotype was seen a few times. The rearrangement uses TRBV20-1 and TRBJ2-5, with D perhaps given as TRBD1 or TRBD2 (5 bases each). Germline CDR1 reads DFQATT; CDR2 reads SNEGSKA (reference sequence). Deletions cut 5 bases from V and 1 base from J, with 14 bases between. CDR3 length: 14 amino acids. CDR3 in amino acids: CSAPPRDAQETQYF. The DNA for the CDR3 is TGCAGTGCTCCGCCCCGGGACGCCCAAGAGACCCAGTACTTC.

V and J are TRBV5-1 and TRBJ2-5, with 7 positions matching TRBD1. Germline V gene lookup returns CDR1 SGHRS and CDR2 YFSETQ. The V and J ends lost 7 bases and 4 bases, in that order; junction bases with no gene match: 7. This CDR3 spans 13 amino acids. The CDR3 nucleotides are TGCGCCAGCGCACAGGGGCCTGGAGAGACCCAGTACTTC. It yields the protein CASAQGPGETQYF.

The chain carries TRBV14 and TRBJ2-7; 7 bases are a match to TRBD1. The trim removed 8 bases at V and 3 bases at J, leaving 7 bases unmatched. CDR3 length equals 13 residues. Germline CDR1 and CDR2: SGHDN and FVKESK. Here the CDR3 reads CASLRTGYYEQYF. The CDR3 nucleotides are TGTGCCAGCCTAAGGACAGGCTACTACGAGCAGTACTTC.

The chain has TRBV28 and TRBJ2-1; D ambiguous. Per germline, CDR1 MDHEN and CDR2 SYDVKM. Trimming left V 4 bases short and J 9 bases short, with 7 bases between. This CDR3 is built from 11 residues. The CDR3 DNA is TGTGCCAGCAGTTCTTGGGGTGAGCAGTTCTTC. Encoded protein: CASSSWGEQFF.

This clonotype was seen many times. The chain combines TRBV6-2 or TRBV6-3 with TRBJ2-7; TRBD1 is a possible D gene (6 bases). The CDR3 consists of 15 residues. Germline V lookup: CDR1 MNHEY, CDR2 SVGEGT. V lost 2 bases, J lost 4 bases, and 15 bases lay in between. In DNA form, the CDR3 reads TGTGCCAGCAGTTACCTCGGACAGATATTTTACGAGCAGTACTTC. This gives the protein CASSYLGQIFYEQYF.

This sequence joins TRBV11-2 and TRBJ2-3; 8 bases line up with TRBD1. This CDR3 is 15 amino acids long. The trim removed 6 bases at V and 3 bases at J, leaving 8 bases unmatched. CDR1 is SGHAT, CDR2 FQNNGV, per germline. CDR3 amino acids: CASRKTGGGTDTQYF. The DNA of the CDR3 is TGTGCCAGCAGAAAAACAGGGGGTGGGACAGATACGCAGTATTTT.

In this sample, this clonotype turned up many times. The chain carries TRBV19 and TRBJ2-3; D gene ambiguous. The CDR3 covers 13 residues. CDR1 LNHDA and CDR2 SQIVND come from the germline V gene (reference sequence). Trimming stripped 1 base from V and 0 bases from J, with 2 bases between. The CDR3 protein is CASSIASTDTQYF. The CDR3 region has the DNA TGTGCCAGTAGTATAGCCAGCACAGATACGCAGTATTTT.

V and J are TRBV7-2 and TRBJ2-3, with 7 bases matching TRBD2. The CDR3 is 15 amino acids. CDR1 and CDR2 from the germline V gene are SGHTA and FQGNSA. V shed 4 bases, J shed 2 bases, and the junction held 6 bases outside the gene matches. CDR3 amino acids: CASSWPGLPTDTQYF. The CDR3 DNA reads as TGTGCCAGCAGCTGGCCGGGACTACCCACAGATACGCAGTATTTT.

This clonotype was recorded a few times. This sequence joins TRBV7-2 and TRBJ2-7, with 11 bases that match TRBD1. CDR3 length: 17 amino acids. The J segment lost 1 base and the V segment lost 6 bases, leaving 11 bases of the junction unmatched. CDR1 is SGHTA, CDR2 FQGNSA, per germline. The CDR3, as DNA: TGTGCCAGCAGTCACCCCCCCGGGACAGGGGGGTCCTACGAGCAGTACTTC. It yields the protein CASSHPPGTGGSYEQYF.

This clonotype was recorded a few times. The chain joins TRBV5-4 to TRBJ1-4; D is perhaps TRBD1 (5 bases). With 4 bases removed from V and 8 bases from J, the gap between germline ends came to 18 bases. This CDR3 is built from 15 residues. Germline assignment: CDR1 SGHNT and CDR2 YYREEE (reference sequence). The CDR3 is CASSADPGGEEKLFF. CDR3 DNA sequence: TGTGCCAGCAGCGCCGACCCCGGGGGGGAAGAAAAACTGTTTTTT. The whole variable domain, remainder taken from reference TRBV5-4 and TRBJ1-4, is ETGVTQSPTHLIKTRGQQVTLRCSSQSGHNTVSWYQQALGQGPQFIFQYYREEENGRGNFPPRFSGLQFPNYSSELNVNALELDDSALYLCASSADPGGEEKLFFGSGTQLSVL.

In this sample, this clonotype turned up many times. The chain links TRBV6-2 or TRBV6-3 to TRBJ2-7; 10 nucleotides agree with TRBD1. J lost 6 bases, V lost 5 bases, and 10 bases had no gene match. Germline loops: CDR1 MNHEY, CDR2 SVGEGT. This CDR3 contains 15 residues. The CDR3 bases are TGTGCCAGCAGTACCTATGACAGGGGGCTCTTCGAGCAGTACTTC. It encodes CASSTYDRGLFEQYF.

This clonotype was counted only a few times. The V call is TRBV5-1, the J call TRBJ2-7; D possibly matches TRBD1 or TRBD2 (5 bases each). Trimming stripped 0 bases from V and 0 bases from J, with 10 bases between. The CDR3 has 15 amino acids. The germline V gene has CDR1 SGHRS and CDR2 YFSETQ. The DNA of the CDR3 is TGCGCCAGCAGCTTGGATGGGGACCTCTCCTACGAGCAGTACTTC. Protein sequence: CASSLDGDLSYEQYF.

The J gene is TRBJ1-5, the V gene TRBV5-1; the match to TRBD1 covers 8 bases. Germline CDR1 reads SGHRS; CDR2 reads YFSETQ. Losses at the gene ends were 0 bases for V and 6 bases for J; bases not matched to a gene: 5. The CDR3 sequence is 15 residues long. CDR3 DNA sequence: TGCGCCAGCAGCTTGGGGGGACAGGCCGCTCAGCCCCAGCATTTT. This sequence encodes CASSLGGQAAQPQHF.

The chain has TRBV28 and TRBJ2-1, with D hard to call. The germline CDR1 and CDR2 sequences are MDHEN and SYDVKM. CDR3 length equals 16 residues. V was clipped by 6 bases and J by 4 bases, with 19 bases between them. The CDR3 reads CASRKLSLLNYNEQFF. Written as DNA, the CDR3 is TGTGCCAGCAGAAAACTATCCCTCCTTAATTACAATGAGCAGTTCTTC.

This clonotype was found many times. V and J are TRBV10-3 and TRBJ2-3; D gene ambiguous. The CDR3 covers 12 residues. Germline lookup yields CDR1 ENHRY and CDR2 SYGVKD. The V gene lost 4 bases and the J gene lost 4 bases, with 6 bases spanning the gap. The CDR3 spells CAISGSPDTQYF. Here the CDR3 DNA reads TGTGCCATCAGTGGCAGCCCAGATACGCAGTATTTT.

Ten or more counts support this clonotype. V is TRBV29-1 and J is TRBJ2-3; 11 positions agree with TRBD2. Per the germline V gene, CDR1 is SQVTM and CDR2 is ANQGSEA. The CDR3 is 14 residues long. V lost 6 bases, J lost 0 bases, and 2 bases stayed unmatched. As DNA, the CDR3 is TGCAGCGTAACTAGCGGGGGAAGCACAGATACGCAGTATTTT. Translation: CSVTSGGSTDTQYF.

This clonotype was found once. The chain recombines TRBV27 with TRBJ2-1; D perhaps matches TRBD2 (6 bases). Germline V gene lookup returns CDR1 MNHEY and CDR2 SMNVEV (reference sequence). Trimming shortened V by 3 bases and J by 8 bases, and 23 bases separated the two germline ends. The CDR3 length is 17 residues. CDR3 sequence: CASSLFHRTTPGDEQFF. The CDR3 coding sequence is TGTGCCAGCAGTTTGTTTCACCGGACTACCCCCGGGGATGAGCAGTTCTTC.

As regards this clonotype: A junction boundary mismatches the germline segment, possibly from a read error. The rearrangement joins TRBV4-1 to TRBJ1-6; D gene uncertain. Per the germline V gene, CDR1 is MGHRA and CDR2 is YSYEKL. The CDR3 runs to 17 residues. CDR3 in amino acids: CASNQRARSSYNSPLHF. The CDR3 coding sequence is TGCGCCAGCAACCAAAGGGCCAGGAGCTCCTATAATTCACCCCTCCACTTT.

The rearrangement links TRBV6-1 to TRBJ2-1; D is unclear. Germline CDR1 and CDR2: MNHNS and SASEGT. Trimming stripped 6 bases from V and 0 bases from J, with 18 bases between. The length of the CDR3 is 17 residues. CDR3 residues: CASSSTALQSSYNEQFF. In DNA form, the CDR3 reads TGTGCCAGCAGCAGCACAGCACTCCAAAGCTCCTACAATGAGCAGTTCTTC.

This chain connects TRBV5-4 to TRBJ2-1; D may correspond to TRBD1 or TRBD2 (5 bases each). The CDR3 contains 17 residues. V gave up 6 bases and J gave up 2 bases, with 21 bases separating them. Germline V lookup: CDR1 SGHNT, CDR2 YYREEE (reference sequence). The CDR3 coding sequence is TGTGCCAGCAACCCTGGGGGTCCAGATTTTCCCTACAATGAGCAGTTCTTC. It is translated as CASNPGGPDFPYNEQFF.